Sequencing of this TCR beta chain was carried out in a study of T cell responses to AZD1222 COVID-19 vaccine. V was cut by 10 bases and J by 0 bases, with 16 bases left in between. CDR3 length: 14 amino acids. CDR1 MDHEN and CDR2 SYDVKM come from the germline V gene. Libraries were prepared by immunoSEQ multiplex PCR; TCRdb keeps only in-frame clonotypes and omits some of them. The table includes over 110,000 clones, roughly 90% detected once. For this clone: Its antigen is currently unknown.

General study results and limits: Donors were chiefly white British, with a greater number of females, and clonal diversity was perhaps underestimated. Spike was spanned by vaccine-associated CD4 TCRs, with dominance at 160-218 and 743-854.

Here the sequenced sample was peripheral blood, taken on day 0 of AZD1222 vaccination. The genes are TRBV28 and TRBJ2-7; D might be TRBD1 or TRBD2, each matching 6 bases. The TCR sequence derives from an adult in good health. The CDR3 bases are TGTGCCACTAAATCGGGGGCTAGCTCCTACGAGCAGTACTTC. The encoded protein is CATKSGASSYEQYF.